This T cell receptor (beta chain) was identified in a study of PD-L1 blockade in urothelial cancer. Sequencing used immunoSEQ multiplex PCR; TCRdb keeps in-frame clones, though not all of them. The sample carries tens of thousands of clones, around 80% recorded once. The starting material was PBMCs, obtained around atezolizumab (anti-PD-L1) treatment. The TCR was taken from a man aged 70-80 years with urothelial cancer.

DNA of the CDR3: TGTGCCAGCAGTGAAGCGACAGGGGCAGGGGCTTCCAAAAACATTCAGTACTTC. Its translation is CASSEATGAGASKNIQYF. The rearrangement links TRBV2 to TRBJ2-4; 8 bases line up with TRBD1. Germline V gives CDR1 SNHLY, CDR2 FYNNEI. There are 18 residues in the CDR3. Unmatched junction bases numbered 9, after V lost 0 bases and J lost 2 bases. The full variable domain, in which reference TRBV2 and TRBJ2-4 provide the parts outside the CDR3, is EPEVTQTPSHQVTQMGQEVILRCVPISNHLYFYWYRQILGQKVEFLVSFYNNEISEKSEIFDDQFSVERPDGSNFTLKIRSTKLEDSAMYFCASSEATGAGASKNIQYFGAGTRLSVL.